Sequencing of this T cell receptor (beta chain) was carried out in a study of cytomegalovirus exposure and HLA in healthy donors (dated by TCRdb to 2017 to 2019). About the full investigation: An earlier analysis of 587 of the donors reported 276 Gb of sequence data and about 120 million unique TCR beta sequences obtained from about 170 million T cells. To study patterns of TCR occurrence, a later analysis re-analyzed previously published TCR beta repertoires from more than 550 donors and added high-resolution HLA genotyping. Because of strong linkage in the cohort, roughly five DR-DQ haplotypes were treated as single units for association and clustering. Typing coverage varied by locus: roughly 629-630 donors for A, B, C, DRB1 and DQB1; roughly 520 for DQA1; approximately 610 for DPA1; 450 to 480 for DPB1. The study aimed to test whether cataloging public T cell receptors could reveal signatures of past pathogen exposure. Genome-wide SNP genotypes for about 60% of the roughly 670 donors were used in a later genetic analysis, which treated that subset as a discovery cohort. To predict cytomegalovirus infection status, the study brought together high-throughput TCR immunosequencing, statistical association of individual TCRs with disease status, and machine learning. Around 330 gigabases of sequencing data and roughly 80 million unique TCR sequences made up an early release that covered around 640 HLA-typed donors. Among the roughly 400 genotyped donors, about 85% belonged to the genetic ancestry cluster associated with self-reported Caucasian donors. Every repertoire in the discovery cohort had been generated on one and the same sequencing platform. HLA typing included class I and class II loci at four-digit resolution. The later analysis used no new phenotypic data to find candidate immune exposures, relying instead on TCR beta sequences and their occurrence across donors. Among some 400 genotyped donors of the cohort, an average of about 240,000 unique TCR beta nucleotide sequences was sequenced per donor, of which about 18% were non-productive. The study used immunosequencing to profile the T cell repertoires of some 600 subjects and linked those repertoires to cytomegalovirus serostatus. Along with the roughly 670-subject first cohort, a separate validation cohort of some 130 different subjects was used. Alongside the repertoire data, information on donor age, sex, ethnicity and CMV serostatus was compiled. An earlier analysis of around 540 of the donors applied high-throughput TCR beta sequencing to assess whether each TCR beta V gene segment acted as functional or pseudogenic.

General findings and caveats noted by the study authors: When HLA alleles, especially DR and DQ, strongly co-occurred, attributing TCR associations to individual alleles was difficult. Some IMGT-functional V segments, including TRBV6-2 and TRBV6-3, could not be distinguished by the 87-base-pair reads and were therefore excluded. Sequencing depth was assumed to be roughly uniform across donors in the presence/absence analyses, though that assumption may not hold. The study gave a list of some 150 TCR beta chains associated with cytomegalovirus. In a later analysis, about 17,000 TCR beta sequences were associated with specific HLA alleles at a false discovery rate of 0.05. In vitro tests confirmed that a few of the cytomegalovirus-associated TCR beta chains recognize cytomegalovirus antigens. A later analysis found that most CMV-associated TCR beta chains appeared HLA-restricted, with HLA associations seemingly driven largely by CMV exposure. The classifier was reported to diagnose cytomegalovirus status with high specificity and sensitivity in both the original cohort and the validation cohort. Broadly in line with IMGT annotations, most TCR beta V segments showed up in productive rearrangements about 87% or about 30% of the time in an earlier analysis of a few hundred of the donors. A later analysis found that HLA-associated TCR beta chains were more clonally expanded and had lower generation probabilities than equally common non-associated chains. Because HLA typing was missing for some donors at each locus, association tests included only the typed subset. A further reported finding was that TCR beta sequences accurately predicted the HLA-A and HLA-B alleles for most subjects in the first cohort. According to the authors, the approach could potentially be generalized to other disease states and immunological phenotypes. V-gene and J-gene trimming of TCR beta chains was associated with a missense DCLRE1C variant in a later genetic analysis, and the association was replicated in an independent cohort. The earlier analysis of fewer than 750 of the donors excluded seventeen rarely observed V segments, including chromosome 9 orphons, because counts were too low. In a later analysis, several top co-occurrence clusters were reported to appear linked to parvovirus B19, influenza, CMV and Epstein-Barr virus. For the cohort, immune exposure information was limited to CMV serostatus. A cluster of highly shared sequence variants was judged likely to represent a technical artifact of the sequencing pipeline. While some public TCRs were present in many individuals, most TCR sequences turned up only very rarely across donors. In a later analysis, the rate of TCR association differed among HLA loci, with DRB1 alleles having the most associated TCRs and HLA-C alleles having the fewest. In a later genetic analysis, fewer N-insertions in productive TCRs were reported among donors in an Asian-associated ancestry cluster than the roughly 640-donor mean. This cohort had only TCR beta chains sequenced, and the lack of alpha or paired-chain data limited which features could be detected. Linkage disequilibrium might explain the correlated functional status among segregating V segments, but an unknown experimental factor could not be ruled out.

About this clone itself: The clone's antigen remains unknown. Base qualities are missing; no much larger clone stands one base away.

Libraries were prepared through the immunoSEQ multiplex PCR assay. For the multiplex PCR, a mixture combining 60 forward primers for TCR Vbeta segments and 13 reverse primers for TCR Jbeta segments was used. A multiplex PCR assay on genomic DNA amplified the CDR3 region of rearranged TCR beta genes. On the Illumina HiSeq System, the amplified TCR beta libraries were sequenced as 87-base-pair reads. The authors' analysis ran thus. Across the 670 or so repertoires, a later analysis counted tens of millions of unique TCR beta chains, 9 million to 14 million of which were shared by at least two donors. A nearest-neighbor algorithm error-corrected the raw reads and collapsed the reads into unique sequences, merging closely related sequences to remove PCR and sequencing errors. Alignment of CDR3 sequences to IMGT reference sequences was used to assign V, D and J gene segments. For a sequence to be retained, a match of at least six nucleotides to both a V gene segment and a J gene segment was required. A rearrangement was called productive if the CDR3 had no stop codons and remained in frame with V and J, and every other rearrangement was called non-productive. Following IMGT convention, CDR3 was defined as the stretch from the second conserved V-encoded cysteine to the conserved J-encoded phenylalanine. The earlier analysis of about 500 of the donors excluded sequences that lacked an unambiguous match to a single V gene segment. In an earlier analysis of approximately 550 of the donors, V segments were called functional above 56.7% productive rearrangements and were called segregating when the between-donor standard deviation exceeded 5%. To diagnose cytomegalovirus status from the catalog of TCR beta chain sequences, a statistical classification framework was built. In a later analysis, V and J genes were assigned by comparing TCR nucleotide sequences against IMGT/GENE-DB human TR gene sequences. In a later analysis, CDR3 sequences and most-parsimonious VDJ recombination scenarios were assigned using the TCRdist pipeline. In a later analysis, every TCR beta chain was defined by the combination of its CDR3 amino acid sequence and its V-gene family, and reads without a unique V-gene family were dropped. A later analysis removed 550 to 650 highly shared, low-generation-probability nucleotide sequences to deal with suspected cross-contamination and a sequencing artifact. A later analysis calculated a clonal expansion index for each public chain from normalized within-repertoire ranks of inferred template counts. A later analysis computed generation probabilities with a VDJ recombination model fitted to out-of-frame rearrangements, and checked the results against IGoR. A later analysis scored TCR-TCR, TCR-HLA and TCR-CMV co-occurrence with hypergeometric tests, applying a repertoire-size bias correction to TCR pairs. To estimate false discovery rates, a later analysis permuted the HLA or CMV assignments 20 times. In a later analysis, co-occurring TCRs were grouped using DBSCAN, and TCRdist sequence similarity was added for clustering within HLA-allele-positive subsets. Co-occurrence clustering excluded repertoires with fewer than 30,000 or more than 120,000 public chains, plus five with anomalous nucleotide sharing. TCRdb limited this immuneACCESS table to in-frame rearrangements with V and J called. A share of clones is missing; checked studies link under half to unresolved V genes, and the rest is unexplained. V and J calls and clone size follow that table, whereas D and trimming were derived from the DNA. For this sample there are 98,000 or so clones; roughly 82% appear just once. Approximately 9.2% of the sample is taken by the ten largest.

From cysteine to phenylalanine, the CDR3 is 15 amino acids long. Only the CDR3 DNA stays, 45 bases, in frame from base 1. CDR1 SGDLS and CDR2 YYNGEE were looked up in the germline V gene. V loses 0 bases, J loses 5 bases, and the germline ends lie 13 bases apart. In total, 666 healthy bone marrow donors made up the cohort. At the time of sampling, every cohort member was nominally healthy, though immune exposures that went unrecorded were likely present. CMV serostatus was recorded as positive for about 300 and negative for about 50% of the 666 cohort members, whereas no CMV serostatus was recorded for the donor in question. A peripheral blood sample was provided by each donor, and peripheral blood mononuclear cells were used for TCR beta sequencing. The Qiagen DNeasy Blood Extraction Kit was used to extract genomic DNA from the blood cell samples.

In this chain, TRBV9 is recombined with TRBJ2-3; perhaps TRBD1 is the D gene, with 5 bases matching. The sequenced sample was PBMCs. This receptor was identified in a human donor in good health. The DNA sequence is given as TGTGCCAGCAGCGTAGCAATGGGGCAGCAAGATACGCAGTATTTT. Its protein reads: CASSVAMGQQDTQYF.